A single sample gave rise to the 11 T cell receptor beta chains below, sequenced in a study of neoadjuvant anti-PD-1 for oral cavity cancer. The repertoire was sequenced with immunoSEQ multiplex PCR; TCRdb's copy has only in-frame clones and lacks some. Of approximately 72,000 clones listed, over 70% were seen once; the top ten hold about 3.7%. Material: PBMCs, obtained before nivolumab (anti-PD-1) treatment. These receptors all come from a person aged 35-79 years with oral cavity squamous cell carcinoma.

The V call is TRBV6-1, the J call TRBJ2-5, with D possibly being TRBD2 (6 bases). The CDR3 covers 14 residues. V was shortened by 1 base and J by 7 bases, with 13 bases between the two germline ends. CDR1 and CDR2 (germline): MNHNS, SASEGT. CDR3 nucleotide sequence: TGTGCCAGCAGTGAAGTTCGGGGGTCAGGGACCCAGTACTTC. Translation gives CASSEVRGSGTQYF.

This chain links TRBV29-1 with TRBJ1-2; TRBD1 aligns across 7 bases. The CDR3 runs 15 residues. J gave up 3 bases and V 5 bases, and 12 bases lay outside the gene matches. CDR1 is SQVTM, CDR2 ANQGSEA, per germline. The CDR3 sequence is CSVKSTGQPYYGYTF. The CDR3, as DNA: TGCAGCGTTAAATCCACGGGACAGCCCTACTATGGCTACACCTTC.

V is TRBV2 and J is TRBJ1-1; D remains unclear. Germline V gene data show CDR1 as SNHLY and CDR2 as FYNNEI. Trimming shortened V by 6 bases and J by 0 bases, and 8 bases separated the two germline ends. This CDR3 has 13 amino acids. Here the CDR3 DNA reads TGTGCCAGCAGGGAACAGATGAACACTGAAGCTTTCTTT. Amino acids: CASREQMNTEAFF.

The rearrangement uses TRBV30 and TRBJ2-7; TRBD1 matches 10 bases. V lost 0 bases and J lost 3; bases outside the gene matches: 2. CDR1 and CDR2 (germline): GTSNPN, SVGIG (reference sequence). The CDR3 spans 14 residues. The DNA for the CDR3 is TGTGCCTGGAGTGTTGGGGACAGGGGCTACGAGCAGTACTTC. It specifies CAWSVGDRGYEQYF.

The V call is TRBV6-5, the J call TRBJ2-5; possibly TRBD2 for D (5 bases). Trimming took off 2 bases at V and 5 bases at J, with 12 bases between the two ends. Germline values: CDR1 MNHEY, CDR2 SVGAGI. This CDR3 has 14 amino acids. The CDR3 loop reads CASSYGFPGETQYF. The CDR3, as DNA: TGTGCCAGCAGTTACGGGTTCCCGGGGGAGACCCAGTACTTC.

This clone was counted a few times. V gene TRBV4-1 combines with J gene TRBJ2-1; no reliable D call. The V end was cut by 4 bases, the J end by 4 bases, with 14 bases between. This CDR3 region has 15 residues. Germline V CDR1 and CDR2: MGHRA, YSYEKL. The CDR3 nucleotides read TGCGCCAGCAGCCTTTATAACCGCGGATACAATGAGCAGTTCTTC. Translation gives CASSLYNRGYNEQFF.

A single count supports this clone. This chain connects TRBV5-1 to TRBJ2-6; no clear D gene. The CDR3 has 16 residues. From germline, CDR1 is SGHRS and CDR2 YFSETQ. Trimming pared 4 bases from V and 2 bases from J, leaving 13 bases between. CDR3 region: CASSVSTLTGANVLTF. DNA of the CDR3: TGCGCCAGCAGCGTGTCCACCCTGACTGGGGCCAACGTCCTGACTTTC.

The V and J genes are TRBV2 and TRBJ2-4; weak D call: TRBD1 (5 bases). Germline values: CDR1 SNHLY, CDR2 FYNNEI. Trimming left V 5 bases short and J 6 bases short, with 8 bases between. The CDR3 runs to 12 residues. The CDR3 is CASSYQGNIQYF. The CDR3 DNA follows: TGTGCCAGCAGTTACCAGGGAAACATTCAGTACTTC.

The V call is TRBV30, the J call TRBJ2-1, with TRBD1 as a possible D gene (5 bases). Trimming shortened V by 0 bases and J by 4 bases, and 13 bases separated the two germline ends. The germline V gene encodes CDR1 GTSNPN and CDR2 SVGIG (reference sequence). This CDR3 spans 15 amino acids. In DNA, the CDR3 is TGTGCCTGGAGTGTAATAGGGGCGACTTACAATGAGCAGTTCTTC. This codes for CAWSVIGATYNEQFF.

This clone was counted once. The rearrangement uses TRBV5-1 and TRBJ2-5, with D unresolved. The CDR3 consists of 14 residues. From germline, CDR1 is SGHRS and CDR2 YFSETQ. V lost 7 bases to trimming and J lost 3 bases, with 16 bases between them. CDR3 in amino acids: CASSESRVEETQYF. The CDR3 DNA reads TGCGCCAGCTCCGAGTCGCGAGTTGAAGAGACCCAGTACTTC.

A single count supports this clone. V and J are TRBV6-5 and TRBJ2-1; 9 bases fit TRBD1. Looked up from germline, CDR1 is MNHEY and CDR2 is SVGAGI. The CDR3 runs 15 residues. The V segment lost 4 bases and the J segment 5 bases; nucleotides outside the gene matches: 6. The CDR3 loop is CASSWGDRVNNEQFF. The DNA for the CDR3 is TGTGCCAGCAGTTGGGGGGACAGGGTTAACAATGAGCAGTTCTTC.